The following is a T cell receptor (beta chain) sequence with its context. The antigen is unknown. The data are from a study of T cell responses to AZD1222 COVID-19 vaccine. Study findings and constraints: Clonal diversity was possibly underestimated, and the donors were mostly white British, with more females.

Looked up from germline, CDR1 is MGHDK and CDR2 is SYGVNS. After removal of 6 bases from V and 5 bases from J, the junction contained 2 bases not matched to a gene. This CDR3 is built from 13 residues. The method was immunoSEQ multiplex PCR; TCRdb's version includes in-frame clones alone and lacks a portion of them. The table includes 97,000 or so clones, approximately 88% detected once. Sequencing used peripheral blood, obtained on day 0 of AZD1222 vaccination. The receptor was derived from an adult in good health. The V gene is TRBV25-1, the J gene TRBJ2-2, with 8 bases that match TRBD2. The CDR3 loop is CASRTSGTGELFF. CDR3 nucleotides: TGTGCCAGCAGAACTAGCGGTACCGGGGAGCTGTTTTTT.